The 21 T cell receptor beta chains presented below share a single source sample, sequenced in a study of blood T cells in healthy people across ages. The authors ran a second PCR of about 7 to 11 cycles using a sample-barcoded 5' primer and a J-beta primer mix. MiXCR, run by TCRdb on the 5' RACE reads, gives a single entry per CDR3 protein. Counted here are over a million distinct CDR3 sequences, approximately 42% occurring once; the ten biggest clones make up roughly 3.7%. Sample: blood. These receptors were collected from a woman aged 18-29 years in good health.

The table lists this clonotype with a few counts. The junction and the germline gene differ at one end; a read error may be behind it. V gene TRBV20-1 combines with J gene TRBJ2-1; D remains ambiguous. The J call may be incorrect, as the DNA end agrees better with TRBJ2-7. CDR3 size: 14 residues. Germline assignment: CDR1 DFQATT and CDR2 SNEGSKA (reference sequence). The chain's CDR3 is CSAREQVDDNEQYF. The DNA of the CDR3 is TGTAGTGCTAGAGAACAAGTTGACGACAATGAGCAGTACTTC.

This clonotype is a singleton in its sample. The V call is TRBV29-1, the J call TRBJ2-1; tentatively, D is TRBD1 or TRBD2 (6 bases each). Germline values: CDR1 SQVTM, CDR2 ANQGSEA. There are 13 residues in the CDR3. V dropped 8 bases and J dropped 8 bases, with 19 bases sitting between them. CDR3 bases: TGCAGCCATATCGGGGGCTCCACCCATGAGCAGTTCTTC. This sequence encodes CSHIGGSTHEQFF.

The chain uses TRBV27 and TRBJ2-1; 7 bases line up with TRBD2. Germline V gene lookup returns CDR1 MNHEY and CDR2 SMNVEV (reference sequence). Trimming took 3 bases from V and 0 from J; bases not matched to a gene: 5. The CDR3 has 16 residues. In DNA, the CDR3 is TGTGCCAGCAGTTTGCCAGCGGGACCCTCCTACAATGAGCAGTTCTTC. The encoded protein is CASSLPAGPSYNEQFF.

The chain couples TRBV11-2 to TRBJ1-2; TRBD1 aligns across 7 bases. The germline V gene encodes CDR1 SGHAT and CDR2 FQNNGV. This CDR3 spans 14 amino acids. The V and J ends lost 6 bases and 7 bases, in that order; junction bases with no gene match: 11. The CDR3 nucleotides are TGTGCCAGCAGTAAGAGGGGGCTACAGGCTGGCTACACCTTC. Protein product: CASSKRGLQAGYTF.

The chain is built from TRBV5-1 and TRBJ1-1; D ambiguous. Trimming left V 0 bases short and J 4 bases short, with 19 bases between. CDR1 and CDR2 (germline): SGHRS, YFSETQ. The CDR3 covers 17 residues. In nucleotides, the CDR3 is TGCGCCAGCAGCTTGGGGCTTGTAGGCCTCGGAGGCACTGAAGCTTTCTTT. This sequence encodes CASSLGLVGLGGTEAFF.

The chain joins TRBV20-1 to TRBJ2-7; D is unresolved. The length of the CDR3 is 17 residues. Trimming took 4 bases from V and 0 from J, leaving 22 bases between them. Per germline, CDR1 DFQATT and CDR2 SNEGSKA (reference sequence). DNA of the CDR3: TGCAGTGCTATAATCGACCTGAGGAGAAGGAGCTCCTACGAGCAGTACTTC. Encoded protein: CSAIIDLRRRSSYEQYF.

The genes are TRBV3-1 and TRBJ1-1; D might be TRBD1 (5 bases). The CDR3 contains 18 residues. The V end lost 0 bases, the J end lost 1 base, and 18 bases lay between the germline ends. Germline V gives CDR1 LGHDT, CDR2 YNNKEL (reference sequence). The CDR3 loop is CASSQDGGVGEENTEAFF. CDR3 in DNA: TGTGCCAGCAGCCAAGATGGGGGTGTAGGGGAAGAGAACACTGAAGCTTTCTTT.

This clonotype was seen a handful of times. The rearrangement links TRBV7-9 to TRBJ1-4; D gene ambiguous. Trimming removed 1 base at V and 8 bases at J, with 17 bases between. The germline gives CDR1 SEHNR, CDR2 FQNEAQ (reference sequence). The CDR3 covers 16 residues. CDR3 protein: CASSLGTRAVWEKLFF. The CDR3 DNA is TGTGCCAGCAGCTTAGGGACTCGTGCTGTTTGGGAAAAACTGTTTTTT.

The chain uses TRBV15 and TRBJ2-1, with a possible D match to TRBD2 (6 bases). Germline V lookup: CDR1 LNHNV, CDR2 YYDKDF (reference sequence). Trimming pared 3 bases from V and 4 bases from J, leaving 19 bases between. The CDR3 extends over 17 amino acids. As DNA, the CDR3 is TGTGCCACCAGCAGTAGATCTGCGGGACTCAAATACAATGAGCAGTTCTTC. Translated, it gives CATSSRSAGLKYNEQFF.

The V call is TRBV7-2, the J call TRBJ2-3, with TRBD2 as a possible D gene (5 bases). The germline gives CDR1 SGHTA, CDR2 FQGNSA. The ends were cut back, 0 bases at V and 5 bases at J, with 9 bases in the middle. The CDR3 length is 14 residues. For the CDR3, the DNA is TGTGCCAGCAGCTTAGCGATCCGGGGAGATACGCAGTATTTT. This codes for CASSLAIRGDTQYF.

The chain combines TRBV5-1 with TRBJ2-5, with D perhaps matching TRBD2 (5 bases). The germline V and J ends were trimmed by 4 bases and 4 bases, with 14 bases remaining between them. The CDR3 loop spans 14 amino acids. Germline V gene sequence: CDR1 SGHRS, CDR2 YFSETQ. CDR3 nucleotides: TGCGCCAGCAGCCGGGGAGAGAGTCGAGAGACCCAGTACTTC. Protein: CASSRGESRETQYF.

The chain employs TRBV5-1 and TRBJ2-7; 7 nucleotides align to TRBD2. The germline V gene has CDR1 SGHRS and CDR2 YFSETQ. V shed 3 bases and J 2 bases; nucleotides not matched to a gene: 5. This CDR3 has 14 residues. CDR3 sequence: CASSWGTTAYEQYF. Written as DNA, the CDR3 is TGCGCCAGCAGCTGGGGGACTACCGCCTACGAGCAGTACTTC.

This clonotype has just a few counts. The rearrangement joins TRBV4-2 to TRBJ1-2, with TRBD1 matching over 7 bases. Germline trimming cut 0 bases from V and 2 bases from J; bases unmatched to any gene: 12. The V gene's germline CDR1 is LGHNA and CDR2 YNFKEQ. The CDR3 totals 18 residues. The CDR3 bases are TGTGCCAGCAGCCAAGAAGGGGGCCGGCCGGGGACCAACTATGGCTACACCTTC. Translation: CASSQEGGRPGTNYGYTF.

V is TRBV20-1 and J is TRBJ1-1; a weak D match, TRBD1 (6 bases). V lost 2 bases, J lost 4 bases, and 8 bases lay in between. This CDR3 has 12 amino acids. Germline assignment: CDR1 DFQATT and CDR2 SNEGSKA (reference sequence). The CDR3 is CSARKGGTEAFF. The DNA of the CDR3 is TGCAGTGCTAGAAAGGGGGGCACTGAAGCTTTCTTT.

The chain links TRBV4-2 to TRBJ2-1; TRBD2 aligns across 11 bases. The CDR3 loop spans 14 amino acids. Germline trimming cut 10 bases from V and 5 bases from J; bases unmatched to any gene: 7. The germline gives CDR1 LGHNA, CDR2 YNFKEQ. The CDR3 reads CATKGLADNNEQFF. The CDR3 region has the DNA TGTGCCACCAAGGGACTAGCGGACAACAATGAGCAGTTCTTC.

The chain carries TRBV5-1 and TRBJ2-1, with 10 positions matching TRBD2. V shed 6 bases, J shed 5 bases, and the junction held 11 bases outside the gene matches. Per germline, CDR1 SGHRS and CDR2 YFSETQ. The CDR3 spans 16 residues. The CDR3 loop is CASKPTRTSGNNEQFF. CDR3 nucleotides: TGCGCCAGCAAGCCGACTAGGACTAGCGGCAACAATGAGCAGTTCTTC.

The genes are TRBV6-1 and TRBJ1-1; D remains ambiguous. This CDR3 is 13 amino acids long. Germline assignment: CDR1 MNHNS and CDR2 SASEGT. The V gene lost 6 bases and the J gene lost 4 bases, with 12 bases spanning the gap. This CDR3 is CASRLDGVTEAFF. CDR3 DNA sequence: TGTGCCAGCAGGCTTGATGGAGTCACTGAAGCTTTCTTT.

This clonotype was counted a single time. This chain connects TRBV7-2 to TRBJ2-4; D might be TRBD1 (6 bases). The last part of the DNA fits TRBJ2-5 better; the J call may be wrong. CDR1 and CDR2 from the germline V gene are SGHTA and FQGNSA. This CDR3 is built from 15 residues. This CDR3 reads CASSLGQGTLETQYF. DNA for the CDR3: TGTGCCAGCAGCTTAGGCCAGGGGACACTAGAGACCCAGTACTTC.

This clonotype showed up just a few times. This chain joins TRBV29-1 and TRBJ2-5, with D perhaps assigned TRBD1 or TRBD2 (5 bases each). V was clipped by 5 bases and J by 3 bases, with 10 bases between them. The CDR3 loop spans 12 amino acids. CDR1 is SQVTM and CDR2 is ANQGSEA in the germline V gene. The CDR3 loop is CSVRRDEETQYF. The DNA of the CDR3 is TGCAGCGTTCGACGGGACGAAGAGACCCAGTACTTC.

This clonotype showed up just once. This may stem from a read error, because a much larger clone lies one nucleotide away. The genes are TRBV7-9 and TRBJ1-4; TRBD1 aligns across 8 bases. The J segment lost 8 bases and the V segment lost 5 bases, leaving 10 bases of the junction unmatched. The CDR3 extends over 15 amino acids. From germline, CDR1 is SEHNR and CDR2 FQNEAQ (reference sequence). CDR3 residues: CASSPEDRVFEKLFF. In DNA form, the CDR3 reads TGTGCCAGCAGCCCAGAGGACAGGGTATTCGAAAAACTGTTTTTT.

The V call is TRBV10-3, the J call TRBJ2-2; possibly TRBD1 for D (5 bases). Trimming took off 3 bases at V and 3 bases at J, with 20 bases between the two ends. This CDR3 spans 18 amino acids. Per the germline V gene, CDR1 is ENHRY and CDR2 is SYGVKD. The CDR3 region has the DNA TGTGCCATCAGTGAAAGAGAGAAGTACCTCAGGGACACCGGGGAGCTGTTTTTT. It yields the protein CAISEREKYLRDTGELFF.